Below are 7 T cell receptor beta chains sequenced from a single sample in a study of tumor-infiltrating lymphocytes in primary liver carcinoma. Taking about 17-32 mg of unsorted bulk tissue, the authors co-extracted RNA and DNA. TCR beta cDNA was prepared out of approximately 500 ng total RNA by means of a constant-region primer. Sequencing libraries for TCR beta derived from three nested multiplex PCR rounds that used slightly modified ARM-PCR. Two initial PCR rounds of approximately 10 cycles each paired TRBV1-TRBV30 forward primers with a C-beta reverse primer. TCRdb redid the calling of the multiplex PCR reads with MiXCR, one entry per CDR3 protein. This repertoire shows roughly 100,000 distinct CDR3 sequences, 80% to 85% found once; its top ten account for about 20%. Sequencing was carried out using liver tumor tissue from sampling region 3. Subset reported: tumor region T3, left-lateral pole. The receptor source for this set is a man in his forties with primary liver carcinoma and hepatitis B virus infection.

This clonotype appeared a single time. The junction and the germline gene differ at one end; a read error may be behind it. The rearrangement uses TRBV11-2 and TRBJ2-4, with D tentatively TRBD2 (5 bases). Germline lookup yields CDR1 SGHAT and CDR2 FQNNGV. The length of the CDR3 is 17 residues. The CDR3 region has the DNA TGTGCCAGCAGTTTAGATAGAGCAGGCCTAGCCAAAAGCATTCAGTACTTC. Protein product: CASSLDRAGLAKSIQYF.

This chain uses TRBV4-1 with TRBJ2-2, with D uncertain. V lost 4 bases to trimming and J lost 2 bases, with 11 bases between them. The CDR3 length is 15 residues. CDR1 and CDR2 from the germline V gene are MGHRA and YSYEKL. CDR3 sequence reads: CASSPEAANTGELFF. The CDR3 region has the DNA TGCGCCAGCAGCCCTGAGGCTGCTAACACCGGGGAGCTGTTTTTT.

This rearrangement joins TRBV11-1 to TRBJ2-7; unclear D gene. V lost 6 bases, J lost 3 bases, and 12 bases lay in between. The germline gives CDR1 SGHAT, CDR2 FQDESV (reference sequence). The CDR3 spans 13 residues. The CDR3 nucleotides read TGTGCCAGCAGTGGGAAGCGACTCTACGAGCAGTACTTC. Translated: CASSGKRLYEQYF.

This clonotype appeared once. No conserved phenylalanine or tryptophan is present at the end of the CDR3, so a read error is the likely explanation. The V call is TRBV5-6, the J call TRBJ1-2; D not resolved. Germline values: CDR1 SGHDT, CDR2 YYEEEE. The CDR3 sequence is 12 residues long. In nucleotides, the CDR3 is TGTGCCGGCAGCTCCGGGAAATCTGGCTACACCATC. Its protein product is CAGSSGKSGYTI.

Points on this clonotype: One end of the junction is discordant with germline, which a read error may explain. The chain has TRBV20-1 and TRBJ1-5; tentative D call: TRBD1 (5 bases). Germline V lookup: CDR1 DFQATT, CDR2 SNEGSKA (reference sequence). The CDR3 contains 16 residues. DNA for the CDR3: TGCAGTGCTGCCCGGGGGGAATGGTTAAGCAATCAGCCCCTGCATTTT. Translation gives CSAARGEWLSNQPLHF.

Of note for this clonotype: One end of the junction is discordant with germline, which a read error may explain. This rearrangement joins TRBV29-1 to TRBJ1-1, with D unclear. The CDR3 spans 13 residues. Germline CDR1 SQVTM, CDR2 ANQGSEA. The DNA of the CDR3 is TGCAGCGTTTTAAGGAGCTCAGGCTCCGAAGCCTTCTTT. Translation gives CSVLRSSGSEAFF.

Concerning this clonotype: The conserved final phenylalanine or tryptophan is absent from the CDR3, which likely points to a read error. The chain recombines TRBV6-1 with TRBJ1-5; 10 positions agree with TRBD1. Germline CDR1 MNHNS, CDR2 SASEGT. This CDR3 has 15 residues. V trimming: 3 bases; J trimming: 5 bases; junction bases outside the gene matches: 4. CDR3 sequence: CASSDPGQGDQPQHL. The CDR3 DNA reads TGTGCCAGCAGTGATCCTGGACAGGGGGATCAGCCCCAGCATCTT.